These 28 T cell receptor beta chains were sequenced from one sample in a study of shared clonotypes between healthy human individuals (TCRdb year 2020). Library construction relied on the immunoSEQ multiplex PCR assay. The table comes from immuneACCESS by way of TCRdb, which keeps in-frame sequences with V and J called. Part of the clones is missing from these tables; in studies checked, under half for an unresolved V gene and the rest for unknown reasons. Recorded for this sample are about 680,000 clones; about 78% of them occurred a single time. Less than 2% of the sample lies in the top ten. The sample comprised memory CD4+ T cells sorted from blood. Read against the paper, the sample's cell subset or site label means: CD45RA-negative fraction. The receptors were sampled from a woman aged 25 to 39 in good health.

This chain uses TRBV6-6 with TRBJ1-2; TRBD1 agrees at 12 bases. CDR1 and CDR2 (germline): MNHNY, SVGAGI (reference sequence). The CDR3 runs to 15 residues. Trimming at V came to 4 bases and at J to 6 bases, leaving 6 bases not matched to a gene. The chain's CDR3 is CASSFPGTGGDGYTF. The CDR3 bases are TGTGCCAGCAGTTTTCCCGGGACAGGGGGCGATGGCTACACCTTC.

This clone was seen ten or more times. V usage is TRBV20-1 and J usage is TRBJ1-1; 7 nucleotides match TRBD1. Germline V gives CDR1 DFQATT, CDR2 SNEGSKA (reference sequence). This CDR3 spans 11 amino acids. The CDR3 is CQGTDNTEAFF. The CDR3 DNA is TGCCAAGGGACAGACAACACTGAAGCTTTCTTT.

For the CDR3, the DNA is TGTGCCAGCAGTTACTCGAGCCAAGAAACCTACGAGCAGTACTTC. Its protein product is CASSYSSQETYEQYF. The rearrangement uses TRBV6-6 and TRBJ2-7, with D unresolved. CDR3 length: 15 amino acids. The germline CDR1 and CDR2 sequences are MNHNY and SVGAGI (reference sequence). The germline V and J ends were trimmed by 0 bases and 2 bases, with 11 bases remaining between them.

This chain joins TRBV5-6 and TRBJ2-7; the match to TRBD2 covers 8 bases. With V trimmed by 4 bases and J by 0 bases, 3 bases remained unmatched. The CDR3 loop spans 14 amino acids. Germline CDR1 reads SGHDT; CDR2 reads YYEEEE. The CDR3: CASSITSGSYEQYF. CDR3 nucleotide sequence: TGTGCCAGCAGCATCACTAGCGGCTCCTACGAGCAGTACTTC. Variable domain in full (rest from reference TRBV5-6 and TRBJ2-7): DAGVTQSPTHLIKTRGQQVTLRCSPKSGHDTVSWYQQALGQGPQFIFQYYEEEERQRGNFPDRFSGHQFPNYSSELNVNALLLGDSALYLCASSITSGSYEQYFGPGTRLTVT.

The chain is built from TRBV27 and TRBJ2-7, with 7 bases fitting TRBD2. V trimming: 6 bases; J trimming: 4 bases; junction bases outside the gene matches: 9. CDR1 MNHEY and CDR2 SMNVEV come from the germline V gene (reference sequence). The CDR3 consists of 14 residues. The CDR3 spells CASRRTSALYEQYF. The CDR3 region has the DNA TGTGCCAGCAGACGGACTAGTGCCCTATACGAGCAGTACTTC.

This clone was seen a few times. CDR3 nucleotide sequence: TGTGCCACCAGCAGAGATTGGGGCCCGAGGCCCCAGCATTTT. It is translated as CATSRDWGPRPQHF. The chain recombines TRBV15 with TRBJ1-5; D possibly corresponds to TRBD1 (5 bases). The CDR3 contains 14 residues. Trimming cost V 0 bases and J 9 bases, with 12 bases left between them. Germline loops: CDR1 LNHNV, CDR2 YYDKDF (reference sequence).

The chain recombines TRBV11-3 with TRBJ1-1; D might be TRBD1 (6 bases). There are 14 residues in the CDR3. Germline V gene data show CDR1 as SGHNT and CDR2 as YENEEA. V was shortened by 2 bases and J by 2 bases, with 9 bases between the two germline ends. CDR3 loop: CASSLTGRNTEAFF. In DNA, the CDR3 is TGTGCCAGCAGCTTAACAGGGAGAAACACTGAAGCTTTCTTT. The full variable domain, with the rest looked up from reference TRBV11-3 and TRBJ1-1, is EAGVVQSPRYKIIEKKQPVAFWCNPISGHNTLYWYLQNLGQGPELLIRYENEEAVDDSQLPKDRFSAERLKGVDSTLKIQPAELGDSAVYLCASSLTGRNTEAFFGQGTRLTVV.

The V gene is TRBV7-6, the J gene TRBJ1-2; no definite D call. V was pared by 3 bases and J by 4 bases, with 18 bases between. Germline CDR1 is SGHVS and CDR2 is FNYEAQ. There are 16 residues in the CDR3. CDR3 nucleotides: TGTGCCAGCAGCTTGTGGAATGATCGAAAGACCTATGGCTACACCTTC. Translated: CASSLWNDRKTYGYTF.

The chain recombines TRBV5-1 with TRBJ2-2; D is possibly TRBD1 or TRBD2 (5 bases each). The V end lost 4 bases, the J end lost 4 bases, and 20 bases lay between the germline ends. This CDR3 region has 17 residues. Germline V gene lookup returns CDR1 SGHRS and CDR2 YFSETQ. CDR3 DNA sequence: TGCGCCAGCAGCCCAGGCGGTCAGGGAGTTGTCACCGGGGAGCTGTTTTTT. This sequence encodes CASSPGGQGVVTGELFF.

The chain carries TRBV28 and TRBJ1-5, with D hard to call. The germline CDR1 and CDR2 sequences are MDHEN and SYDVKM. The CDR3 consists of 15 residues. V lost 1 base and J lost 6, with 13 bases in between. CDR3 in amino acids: CASSLSTGRGQPQHF. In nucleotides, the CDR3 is TGTGCCAGCAGTTTATCAACGGGTCGAGGTCAGCCCCAGCATTTT.

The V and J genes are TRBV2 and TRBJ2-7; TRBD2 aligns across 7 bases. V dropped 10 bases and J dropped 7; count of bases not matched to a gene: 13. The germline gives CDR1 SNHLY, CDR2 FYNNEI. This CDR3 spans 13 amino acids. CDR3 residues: CAILTSRIREQYF. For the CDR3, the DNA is TGTGCCATCCTGACTAGCCGGATCCGAGAGCAGTACTTC.

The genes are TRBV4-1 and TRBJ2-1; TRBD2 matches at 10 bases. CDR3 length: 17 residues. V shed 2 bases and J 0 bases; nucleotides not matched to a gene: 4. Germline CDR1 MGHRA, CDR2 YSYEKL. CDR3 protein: CASSQSTSGPSYNEQFF. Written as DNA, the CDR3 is TGCGCCAGCAGCCAATCGACTAGCGGGCCCTCCTACAATGAGCAGTTCTTC.

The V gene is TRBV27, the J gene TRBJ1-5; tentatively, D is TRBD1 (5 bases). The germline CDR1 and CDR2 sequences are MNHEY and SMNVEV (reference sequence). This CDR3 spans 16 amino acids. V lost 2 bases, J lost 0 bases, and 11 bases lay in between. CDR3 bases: TGTGCCAGCAGTTTACAGGGATCTTATAGCAATCAGCCCCAGCATTTT. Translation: CASSLQGSYSNQPQHF.

The CDR3 DNA reads as TGTGCCAGCCTCGGGGGGTTGGGAGAGACCCAGTACTTC. Amino acids: CASLGGLGETQYF. The J gene is TRBJ2-5, the V gene TRBV2, with TRBD2 matching over 7 bases. The germline gives CDR1 SNHLY, CDR2 FYNNEI. The CDR3 length is 13 residues. V lost 8 bases and J lost 4; bases outside the gene matches: 7.

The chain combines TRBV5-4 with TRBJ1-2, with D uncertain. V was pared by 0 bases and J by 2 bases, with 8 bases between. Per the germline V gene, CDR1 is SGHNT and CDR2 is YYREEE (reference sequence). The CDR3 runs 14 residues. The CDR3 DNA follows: TGTGCCAGCAGCTTGGATCCGGTCAACTATGGCTACACCTTC. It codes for CASSLDPVNYGYTF.

CDR3 sequence (DNA): TGTGCCAGCAGCTTGACCCGGGCCGAGCGTCAGCCCCAGCATTTT. Translating gives CASSLTRAERQPQHF. V gene TRBV7-8 combines with J gene TRBJ1-5; D remains ambiguous. V shed 3 bases and J shed 6 bases, with 15 bases lying between them. The CDR3 is made up of 15 amino acids. CDR1 SGHVS and CDR2 FQNEAQ come from the germline V gene.

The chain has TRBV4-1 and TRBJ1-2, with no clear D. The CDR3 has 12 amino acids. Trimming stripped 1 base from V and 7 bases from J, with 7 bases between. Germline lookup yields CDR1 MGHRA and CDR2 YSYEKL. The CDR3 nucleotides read TGCGCCAGCAGCCAAGCGGGGATTGGCTACACCTTC. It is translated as CASSQAGIGYTF.

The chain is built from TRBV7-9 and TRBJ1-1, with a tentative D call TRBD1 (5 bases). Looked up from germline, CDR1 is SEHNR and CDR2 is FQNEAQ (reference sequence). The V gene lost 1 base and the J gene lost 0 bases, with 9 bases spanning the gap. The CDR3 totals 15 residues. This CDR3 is CASSLGTTVNTEAFF. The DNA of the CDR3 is TGTGCCAGCAGCTTAGGGACAACAGTGAACACTGAAGCTTTCTTT.

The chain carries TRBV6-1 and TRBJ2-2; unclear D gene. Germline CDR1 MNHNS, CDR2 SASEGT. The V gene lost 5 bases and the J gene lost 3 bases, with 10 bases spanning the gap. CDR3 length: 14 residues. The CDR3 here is CASSIAADTGELFF. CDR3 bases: TGTGCCAGCAGTATCGCCGCGGACACCGGGGAGCTGTTTTTT.

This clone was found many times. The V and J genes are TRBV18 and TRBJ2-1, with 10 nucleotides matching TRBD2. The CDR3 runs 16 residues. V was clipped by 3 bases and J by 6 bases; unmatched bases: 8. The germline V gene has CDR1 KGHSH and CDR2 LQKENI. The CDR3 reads CASSPLSLAGVNEQFF. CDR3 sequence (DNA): TGTGCCAGCTCACCGTTAAGCCTAGCGGGAGTCAATGAGCAGTTCTTC.

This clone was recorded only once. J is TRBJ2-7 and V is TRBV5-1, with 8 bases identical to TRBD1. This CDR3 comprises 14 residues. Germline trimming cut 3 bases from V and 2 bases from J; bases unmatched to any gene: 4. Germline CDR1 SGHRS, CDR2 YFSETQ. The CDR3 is CASSSGQEPYEQYF. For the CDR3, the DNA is TGCGCCAGCAGCTCGGGACAGGAACCCTACGAGCAGTACTTC.

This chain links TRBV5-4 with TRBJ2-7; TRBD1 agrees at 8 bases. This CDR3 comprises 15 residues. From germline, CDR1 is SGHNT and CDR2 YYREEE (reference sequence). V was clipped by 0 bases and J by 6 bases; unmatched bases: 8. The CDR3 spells CASSLVSSTGGEQYF. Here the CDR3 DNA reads TGTGCCAGCAGCTTGGTATCGTCAACAGGGGGCGAGCAGTACTTC. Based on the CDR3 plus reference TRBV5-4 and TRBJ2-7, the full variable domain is ETGVTQSPTHLIKTRGQQVTLRCSSQSGHNTVSWYQQALGQGPQFIFQYYREEENGRGNFPPRFSGLQFPNYSSELNVNALELDDSALYLCASSLVSSTGGEQYFGPGTRLTVT.

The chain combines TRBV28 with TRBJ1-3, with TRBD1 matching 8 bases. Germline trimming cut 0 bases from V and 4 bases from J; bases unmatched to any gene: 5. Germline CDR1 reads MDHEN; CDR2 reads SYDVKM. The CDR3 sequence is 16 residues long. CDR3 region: CASSLWRTGYGNTIYF. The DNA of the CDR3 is TGTGCCAGCAGTTTATGGAGGACAGGGTACGGAAACACCATATATTTT.

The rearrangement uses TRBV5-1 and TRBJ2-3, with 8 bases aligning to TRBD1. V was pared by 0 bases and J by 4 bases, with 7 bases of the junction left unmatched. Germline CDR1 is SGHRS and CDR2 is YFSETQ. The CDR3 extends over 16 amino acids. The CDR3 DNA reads TGCGCCAGCAGCTTGGGGACAGGGTGGAGGTCAGATACGCAGTATTTT. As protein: CASSLGTGWRSDTQYF.

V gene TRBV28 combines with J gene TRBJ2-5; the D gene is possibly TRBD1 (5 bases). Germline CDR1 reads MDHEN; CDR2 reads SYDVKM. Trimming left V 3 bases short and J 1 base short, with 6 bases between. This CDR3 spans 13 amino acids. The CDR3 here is CASSLTAQETQYF. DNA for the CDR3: TGTGCCAGCAGTTTGACAGCCCAAGAGACCCAGTACTTC. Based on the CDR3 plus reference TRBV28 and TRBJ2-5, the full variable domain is DVKVTQSSRYLVKRTGEKVFLECVQDMDHENMFWYRQDPGLGLRLIYFSYDVKMKEKGDIPEGYSVSREKKERFSLILESASTNQTSMYLCASSLTAQETQYFGPGTRLLVL.

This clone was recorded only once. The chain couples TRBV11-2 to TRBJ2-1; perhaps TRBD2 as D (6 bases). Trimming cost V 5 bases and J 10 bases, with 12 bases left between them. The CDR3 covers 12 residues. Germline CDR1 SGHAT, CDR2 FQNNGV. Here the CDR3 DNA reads TGTGCCAGCAGCATCACTAGCTTGGAGCAGTTCTTC. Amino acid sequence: CASSITSLEQFF.

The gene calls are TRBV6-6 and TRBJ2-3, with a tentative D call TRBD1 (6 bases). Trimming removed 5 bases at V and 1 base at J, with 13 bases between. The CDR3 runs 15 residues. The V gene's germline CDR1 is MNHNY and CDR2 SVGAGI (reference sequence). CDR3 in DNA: TGTGCCAGCAGTGGACCCGGGACACGCACAGATACGCAGTATTTT. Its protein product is CASSGPGTRTDTQYF.

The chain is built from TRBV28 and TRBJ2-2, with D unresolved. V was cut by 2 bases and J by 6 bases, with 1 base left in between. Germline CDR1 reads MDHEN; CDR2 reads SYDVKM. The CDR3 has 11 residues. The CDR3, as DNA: TGTGCCAGCAGTTTAGCCGGGGAGCTGTTTTTT. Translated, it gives CASSLAGELFF.